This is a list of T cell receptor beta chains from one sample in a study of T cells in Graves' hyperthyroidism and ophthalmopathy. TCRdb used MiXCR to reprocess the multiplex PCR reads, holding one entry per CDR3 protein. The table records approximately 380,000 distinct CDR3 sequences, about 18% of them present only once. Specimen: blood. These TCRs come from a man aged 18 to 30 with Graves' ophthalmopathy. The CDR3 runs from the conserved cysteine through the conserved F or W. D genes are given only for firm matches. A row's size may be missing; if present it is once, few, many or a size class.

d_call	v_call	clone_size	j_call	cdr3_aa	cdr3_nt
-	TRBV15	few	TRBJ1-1	CATSRGKGGNTEAFF	TGTGCCACCAGCAGAGGTAAGGGAGGGAACACTGAAGCTTTCTTT
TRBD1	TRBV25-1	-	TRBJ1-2	CASSDIKGTGAYGYTF	TGTGCCAGCAGTGATATTAAGGGGACAGGAGCCTATGGCTACACCTTC
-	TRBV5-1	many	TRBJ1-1	CASIGTNTEAFF	TGCGCCAGCATCGGGACCAACACTGAAGCTTTCTTT
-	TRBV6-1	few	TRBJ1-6	CASTPGYNSPLHF	TGTGCCAGCACCCCGGGGTATAATTCACCCCTCCACTTT
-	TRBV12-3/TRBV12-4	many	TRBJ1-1	CASSLALCGTEAFF	TGTGCCAGCAGTTTAGCCCTTTGTGGAACTGAAGCTTTCTTT
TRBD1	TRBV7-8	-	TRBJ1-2	CASSPRPRDRVYDGYTF	TGTGCCAGCAGCCCTCGCCCTCGGGACAGGGTCTACGATGGCTACACCTTC
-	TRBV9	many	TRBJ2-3	CASSVGLDTDTQYF	TGTGCCAGCAGCGTAGGGCTAGACACAGATACGCAGTATTTT
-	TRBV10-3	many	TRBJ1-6	CAINPTEGNSPLHF	TGTGCCATCAATCCGACTGAGGGGAATTCACCCCTCCACTTT
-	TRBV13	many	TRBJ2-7	CASSLVWGRSSGEQYF	TGTGCCAGCAGCTTAGTTTGGGGACGGAGCTCCGGCGAGCAGTACTTC
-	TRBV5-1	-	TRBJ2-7	CASSQGWEQYF	TGCGCCAGCAGCCAAGGTTGGGAGCAGTACTTC
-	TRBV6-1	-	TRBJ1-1	CASSAHSVVLTEAFF	TGTGCCAGCAGTGCCCACAGCGTGGTACTCACTGAAGCTTTCTTT
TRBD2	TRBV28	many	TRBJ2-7	CASSWRGESYEQYF	TGTGCCAGCAGTTGGCGGGGGGAATCCTACGAGCAGTACTTC